This T cell receptor (beta chain) was found in a study of blood T cells in healthy people across ages. Study outcomes and limitations: Among T cells, TCR beta diversity per million cells dropped roughly linearly as age rose. The study could not conclusively compare naive and antigen-experienced cells, given its unsorted PBMCs.

This clonotype turned up a few times. As yet, its antigen is unknown. Each sample provided at least 5 micrograms of extracted total RNA. The CDR3 is 13 residues long. V gave up 6 bases and J gave up 2 bases; unmatched junction bases: 4. Looked up from germline, CDR1 is SQVTM and CDR2 is ANQGSEA. Through a sample-barcoded 5' primer and a J-beta primer mix, a second PCR was run for roughly 6 to 12 cycles. The yield of each sample was at least 3 million CDR3-containing paired-end reads. Using its own MiXCR run on the 5' RACE reads, TCRdb lists one record per CDR3 protein. The sample has about 1.4 million distinct CDR3 sequences; almost 60% are singletons.

This chain uses TRBV29-1 with TRBJ1-2; 9 bases line up with TRBD1. The material sequenced was blood. The sequence came from a man younger than 35 in good health. In DNA form, the CDR3 reads TGCAGCGTGCGACAGGGGGAGAACTATGGCTACACCTTC. Amino acids: CSVRQGENYGYTF.